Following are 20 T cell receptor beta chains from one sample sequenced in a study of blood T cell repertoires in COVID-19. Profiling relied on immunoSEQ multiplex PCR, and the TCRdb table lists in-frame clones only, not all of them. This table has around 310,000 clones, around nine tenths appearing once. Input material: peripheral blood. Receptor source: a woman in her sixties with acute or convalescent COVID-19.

The CDR3 region has the DNA TGCAGCGTTGGCGGACAGGGGGCGCCCGGGGAGCAGTTCTTC. Protein product: CSVGGQGAPGEQFF. This chain connects TRBV29-1 to TRBJ2-1, with TRBD1 matching 11 bases. Germline CDR1 SQVTM, CDR2 ANQGSEA. After removal of 4 bases from V and 10 bases from J, the junction contained 9 bases not matched to a gene. The CDR3 covers 14 residues.

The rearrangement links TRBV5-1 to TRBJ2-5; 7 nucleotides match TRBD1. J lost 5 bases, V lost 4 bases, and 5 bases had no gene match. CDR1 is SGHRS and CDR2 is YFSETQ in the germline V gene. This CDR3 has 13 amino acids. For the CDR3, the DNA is TGCGCCAGCAGCCCAGGGGGATGGGAGACCCAGTACTTC. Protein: CASSPGGWETQYF.

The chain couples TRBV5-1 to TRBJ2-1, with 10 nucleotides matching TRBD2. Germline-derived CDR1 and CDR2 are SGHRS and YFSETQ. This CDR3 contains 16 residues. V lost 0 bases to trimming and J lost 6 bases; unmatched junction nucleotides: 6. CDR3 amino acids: CASSLGGLAEFNEQFF. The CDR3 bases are TGCGCCAGCAGCTTGGGTGGACTAGCGGAGTTCAATGAGCAGTTCTTC.

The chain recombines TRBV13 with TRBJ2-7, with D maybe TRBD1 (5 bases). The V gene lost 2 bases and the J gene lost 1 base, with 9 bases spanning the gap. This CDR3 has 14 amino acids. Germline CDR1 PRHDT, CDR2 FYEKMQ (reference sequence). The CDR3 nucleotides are TGTGCCAGCAGCTTATTCCAGGGTTCCTACGAGCAGTACTTC. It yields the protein CASSLFQGSYEQYF.

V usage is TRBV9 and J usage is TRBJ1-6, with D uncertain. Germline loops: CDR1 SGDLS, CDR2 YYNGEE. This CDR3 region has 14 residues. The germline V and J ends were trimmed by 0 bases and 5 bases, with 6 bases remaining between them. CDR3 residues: CASSVGQNNSPLHF. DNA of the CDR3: TGTGCCAGCAGCGTAGGTCAGAATAATTCACCCCTCCACTTT.

The CDR3 loop reads CASSVAGGAVGELFF. CDR3 DNA: TGTGCCAGCAGCGTAGCCGGGGGGGCCGTCGGGGAGCTGTTTTTT. The J gene is TRBJ2-2, the V gene TRBV9; TRBD2 agrees at 8 bases. This CDR3 has 15 amino acids. Germline trimming cut 0 bases from V and 7 bases from J; bases unmatched to any gene: 5. Germline V gene data show CDR1 as SGDLS and CDR2 as YYNGEE.

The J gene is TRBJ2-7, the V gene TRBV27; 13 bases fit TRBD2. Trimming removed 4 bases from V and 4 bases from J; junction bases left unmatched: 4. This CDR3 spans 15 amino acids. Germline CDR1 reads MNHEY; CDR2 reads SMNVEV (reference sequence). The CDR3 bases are TGTGCCAGCAGTTCCCGGACTAGCGGGAGTTACGAGCAGTACTTC. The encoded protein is CASSSRTSGSYEQYF.

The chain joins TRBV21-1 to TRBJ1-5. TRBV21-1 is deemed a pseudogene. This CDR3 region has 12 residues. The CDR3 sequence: CASSRSNQPQHF. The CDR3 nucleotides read TGTGCCAGCAGCCGTAGCAATCAGCCCCAGCATTTT.

For the CDR3, the DNA is TGTGCCAGCAGCCCTCGACAGAGCTCCTACGAGCAGTACTTC. It is translated as CASSPRQSSYEQYF. The chain links TRBV9 to TRBJ2-7; a possible D gene is TRBD1 (5 bases). This CDR3 is built from 14 residues. Per germline, CDR1 SGDLS and CDR2 YYNGEE. V lost 4 bases, J lost 0 bases, and 11 bases lay in between.

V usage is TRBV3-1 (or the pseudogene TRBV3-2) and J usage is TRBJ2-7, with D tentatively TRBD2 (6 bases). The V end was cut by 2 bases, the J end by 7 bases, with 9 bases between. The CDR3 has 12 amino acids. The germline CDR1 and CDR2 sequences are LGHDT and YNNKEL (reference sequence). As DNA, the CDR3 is TGTGCCAGCAGCCAAACCGCGGGGGAGCAGTACTTC. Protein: CASSQTAGEQYF.

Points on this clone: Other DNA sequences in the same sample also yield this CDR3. CDR3 protein: CASGLGQPNSPLHF. The CDR3 nucleotides are TGTGCCAGTGGCCTGGGACAGCCTAATTCACCCCTCCACTTT. The chain carries TRBV19 and TRBJ1-6, with 7 bases aligning to TRBD1. Germline CDR1 reads LNHDA; CDR2 reads SQIVND (reference sequence). The junction had 7 bases not matched to a gene; V was cut back by 8 bases and J by 6 bases. The CDR3 spans 14 residues.

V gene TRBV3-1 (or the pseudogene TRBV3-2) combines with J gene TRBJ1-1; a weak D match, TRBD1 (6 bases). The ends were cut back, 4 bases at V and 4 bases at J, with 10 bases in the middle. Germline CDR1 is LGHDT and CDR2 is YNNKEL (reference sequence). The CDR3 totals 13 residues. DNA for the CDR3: TGTGCCAGCAGCCCCGACAGGCTCACTGAAGCTTTCTTT. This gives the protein CASSPDRLTEAFF.

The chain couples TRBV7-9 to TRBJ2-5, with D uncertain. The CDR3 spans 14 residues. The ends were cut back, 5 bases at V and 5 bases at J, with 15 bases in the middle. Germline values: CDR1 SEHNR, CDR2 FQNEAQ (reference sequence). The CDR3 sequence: CASSPGHSLETQYF. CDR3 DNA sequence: TGTGCCAGCAGCCCAGGCCACAGCCTGGAGACCCAGTACTTC.

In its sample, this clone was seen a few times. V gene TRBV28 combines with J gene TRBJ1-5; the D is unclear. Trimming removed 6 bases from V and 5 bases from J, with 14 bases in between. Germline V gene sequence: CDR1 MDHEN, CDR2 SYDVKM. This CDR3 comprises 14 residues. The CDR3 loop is CASRLEQTYQPQHF. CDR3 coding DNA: TGTGCCAGCAGGCTCGAACAGACCTATCAGCCCCAGCATTTT.

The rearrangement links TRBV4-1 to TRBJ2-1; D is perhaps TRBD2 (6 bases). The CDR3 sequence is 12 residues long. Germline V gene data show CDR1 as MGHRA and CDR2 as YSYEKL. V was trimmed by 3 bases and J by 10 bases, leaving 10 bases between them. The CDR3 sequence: CASSHRSGEQFF. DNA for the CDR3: TGCGCCAGCAGCCACCGTAGCGGAGAGCAGTTCTTC.

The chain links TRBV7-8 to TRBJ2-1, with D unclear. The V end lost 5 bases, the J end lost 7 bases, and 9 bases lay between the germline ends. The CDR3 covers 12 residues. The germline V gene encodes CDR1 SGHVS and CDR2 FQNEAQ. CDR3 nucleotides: TGTGCCAGCAGCCCCCGCCAGAATGAGCAGTTCTTC. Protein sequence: CASSPRQNEQFF.

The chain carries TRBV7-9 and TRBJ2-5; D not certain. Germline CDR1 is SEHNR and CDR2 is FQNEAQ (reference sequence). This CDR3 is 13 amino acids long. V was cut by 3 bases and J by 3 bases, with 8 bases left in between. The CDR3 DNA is TGTGCCAGCAGCTTCATCCGGGAAGAGACCCAGTACTTC. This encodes CASSFIREETQYF.

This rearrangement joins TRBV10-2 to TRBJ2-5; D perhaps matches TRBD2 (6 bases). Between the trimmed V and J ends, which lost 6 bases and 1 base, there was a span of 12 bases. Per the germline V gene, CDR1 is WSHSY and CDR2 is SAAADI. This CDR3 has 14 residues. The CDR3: CASRDGGTQETQYF. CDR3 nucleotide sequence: TGCGCCAGCAGGGATGGAGGGACCCAAGAGACCCAGTACTTC.

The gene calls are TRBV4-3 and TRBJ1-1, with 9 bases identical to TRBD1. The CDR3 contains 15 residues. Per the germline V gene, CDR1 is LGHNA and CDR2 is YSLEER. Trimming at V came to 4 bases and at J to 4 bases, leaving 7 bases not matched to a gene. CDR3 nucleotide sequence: TGCGCCAGCAGCCTCCACAGACAGGGGGGCACTGAAGCTTTCTTT. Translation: CASSLHRQGGTEAFF.

Here the CDR3 reads CASSQIDRGFYEQYF. The CDR3 coding sequence is TGTGCCAGCAGCCAAATTGACAGGGGTTTTTACGAGCAGTACTTC. V gene TRBV3-1 (or the pseudogene TRBV3-2) combines with J gene TRBJ2-7; 8 positions agree with TRBD1. Germline trimming cut 2 bases from V and 4 bases from J; bases unmatched to any gene: 7. The CDR3 is made up of 15 amino acids. In germline, CDR1 is LGHDT, CDR2 YNNKEL (reference sequence).